The T cell receptor (beta chain) described here comes from a study of T-cell memory formation after mild COVID-19. Across the whole study: The TCR clusters were mostly specific to one donor.

Trimming removed 3 bases at V and 1 base at J, with 12 bases between. Germline CDR1 is SNHLY and CDR2 is FYNNEI. This CDR3 comprises 15 residues. Notes on this clonotype: Its antigen is unknown.

With constant-segment primers, 5'RACE yielded cDNA libraries of TCR alpha and TCR beta that carried sample barcodes and UMIs. TCRdb re-called the 5' RACE reads through MiXCR, storing one row per CDR3 protein. This sample has roughly 500,000 distinct CDR3 sequences, with 20% found just once. General study points: The second-wave clones peaking on day 37 were not confirmed as SARS-CoV-2-specific. Those CD4+ clones that contracted were mainly in CM and EM (CD8+ ones in EMRA).

Specimen: PBMCs or a T cell subset sorted from them (not recorded which). The TCR originated in an adult woman who had mild COVID-19 (a few samples of this study predate the infection). Cell type and time point are not known. This chain connects TRBV2 to TRBJ1-2; a possible D gene is TRBD1 (6 bases). The CDR3: CASSDTGFGNYGYTF. CDR3 nucleotide sequence: TGTGCCAGCAGTGATACAGGGTTTGGTAACTATGGCTACACCTTC.